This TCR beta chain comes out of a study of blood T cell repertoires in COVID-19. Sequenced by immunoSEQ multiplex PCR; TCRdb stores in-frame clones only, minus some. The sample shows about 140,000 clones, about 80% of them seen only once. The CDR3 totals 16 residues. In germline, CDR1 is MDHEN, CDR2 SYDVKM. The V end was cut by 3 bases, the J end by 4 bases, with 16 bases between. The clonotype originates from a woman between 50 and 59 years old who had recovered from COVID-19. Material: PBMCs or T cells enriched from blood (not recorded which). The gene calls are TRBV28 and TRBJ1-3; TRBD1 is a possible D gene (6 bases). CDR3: CASSFGTGLGGNTIYF. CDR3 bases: TGTGCCAGCAGTTTCGGAACAGGGTTGGGAGGAAACACCATATATTTT. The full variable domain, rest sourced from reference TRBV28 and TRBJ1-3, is DVKVTQSSRYLVKRTGEKVFLECVQDMDHENMFWYRQDPGLGLRLIYFSYDVKMKEKGDIPEGYSVSREKKERFSLILESASTNQTSMYLCASSFGTGLGGNTIYFGEGSWLTVV.